These 14 T cell receptor beta chains came from one sample sequenced in a study of T cells in Graves' hyperthyroidism and ophthalmopathy. Amplified regions were TCR beta CDR3 sequences from RNA transcripts. A set of HTBI primers served as the primers for a first-round RT-PCR of the TCR CDR3. TCRdb passed the multiplex PCR reads through MiXCR, listing each CDR3 protein once. Here the sample spans hundreds of thousands of distinct CDR3 sequences, 18% being singletons. The sequenced sample was blood. The receptor set was obtained from a woman between 50 and 59 years old with Graves' hyperthyroidism that later progressed to Graves' ophthalmopathy.

This clonotype was seen a handful of times. This rearrangement joins TRBV4-1 to TRBJ2-1; 7 nucleotides agree with TRBD1. Per germline, CDR1 MGHRA and CDR2 YSYEKL. This CDR3 has 16 residues. J lost 7 bases, V lost 0 bases, and 9 bases had no gene match. The chain's CDR3 is CASSQDPTGTRNEQFF. The CDR3 DNA follows: TGCGCCAGCAGCCAAGACCCGACAGGGACAAGGAATGAGCAGTTCTTC.

The chain is built from TRBV6-2 or TRBV6-3 and TRBJ2-7, with D perhaps being TRBD1 or TRBD2 (6 bases each). V gave up 7 bases and J gave up 3 bases, with 16 bases separating them. Germline V gene sequence: CDR1 MNHEY, CDR2 SVGEGT. The CDR3 extends over 14 amino acids. DNA of the CDR3: TGTGCCAGCACCTTCAGGGGACTCCTCTACGAGCAGTACTTC. This codes for CASTFRGLLYEQYF.

The rearrangement joins TRBV11-2 to TRBJ2-1, with TRBD2 matching over 8 bases. J lost 10 bases, V lost 3 bases, and 8 bases had no gene match. The CDR3 covers 14 residues. Germline V gene sequence: CDR1 SGHAT, CDR2 FQNNGV. CDR3 sequence: CASSFQRGSGEQFF. The DNA of the CDR3 is TGTGCCAGCAGCTTCCAGCGGGGGAGTGGGGAGCAGTTCTTC.

This chain joins TRBV6-2 or TRBV6-3 and TRBJ2-7; 7 bases are a match to TRBD1. This CDR3 region has 14 residues. Trimming cost V 6 bases and J 2 bases; bases outside gene matches: 7. Germline values: CDR1 MNHEY, CDR2 SVGEGT. The DNA for the CDR3 is TGTGCCAGCAGCCACCTGACAGGGCCCTACGAGCAGTACTTC. Translation: CASSHLTGPYEQYF.

The J gene is TRBJ1-4, the V gene TRBV7-3; D is perhaps TRBD1 (5 bases). The CDR3 spans 15 residues. The germline V gene has CDR1 SGHTA and CDR2 FQGTGA. Trimming shortened V by 6 bases and J by 0 bases, and 11 bases separated the two germline ends. The CDR3 nucleotides are TGTGCCAGCAGAAGGGGAATTGCAACTAATGAAAAACTGTTTTTT. Its protein product is CASRRGIATNEKLFF.

The J gene is TRBJ2-4, the V gene TRBV20-1; 10 bases are shared with TRBD2. Germline V CDR1 and CDR2: DFQATT, SNEGSKA (reference sequence). The CDR3 extends over 17 amino acids. V shed 0 bases and J 1 base; nucleotides not matched to a gene: 6. This CDR3 is CSARDLAGDAAKNIQYF. The CDR3 nucleotides are TGCAGTGCTAGAGATCTAGCGGGGGATGCGGCCAAAAACATTCAGTACTTC.

This chain joins TRBV20-1 and TRBJ1-2, with TRBD1 matching over 8 bases. Germline V gene data show CDR1 as DFQATT and CDR2 as SNEGSKA (reference sequence). V shed 2 bases and J 8 bases; nucleotides not matched to a gene: 4. The CDR3 sequence is 12 residues long. DNA of the CDR3: TGCAGTGCTAGACGGACAGGGTTCGGCTACACCTTC. It is translated as CSARRTGFGYTF.

This clonotype has a handful of counts. The gene calls are TRBV5-6 and TRBJ1-5, with D maybe TRBD1 (6 bases). The CDR3 totals 14 residues. Germline V CDR1 and CDR2: SGHDT, YYEEEE. Between the trimmed V and J ends, which lost 1 base and 5 bases, there was a span of 10 bases. The CDR3 coding sequence is TGTGCCAGCAGCTTGAAGTCAGGGGATCAGCCCCAGCATTTT. This translates into CASSLKSGDQPQHF. The full variable domain, its missing parts supplied by reference TRBV5-6 and TRBJ1-5, is DAGVTQSPTHLIKTRGQQVTLRCSPKSGHDTVSWYQQALGQGPQFIFQYYEEEERQRGNFPDRFSGHQFPNYSSELNVNALLLGDSALYLCASSLKSGDQPQHFGDGTRLSIL.

There are a few counts of this clonotype. The V gene is TRBV11-2, the J gene TRBJ1-1; no definite D call. V was clipped by 4 bases and J by 7 bases, with 22 bases between them. The germline gives CDR1 SGHAT, CDR2 FQNNGV. The CDR3 has 16 amino acids. The CDR3 DNA reads TGTGCCAGCAGCTCAGGCCAGGTATCCGTAACTGATGAAGCTTTCTTT. Residues: CASSSGQVSVTDEAFF. The variable domain in full, with the rest retrieved from reference TRBV11-2 and TRBJ1-1, is EAGVAQSPRYKIIEKRQSVAFWCNPISGHATLYWYQQILGQGPKLLIQFQNNGVVDDSQLPKDRFSAERLKGVDSTLKIQPAKLEDSAVYLCASSSGQVSVTDEAFFGQGTRLTVV.

Comments on this clonotype: Germline is not matched at one junction end, which may reflect a read error. The chain has TRBV20-1 and TRBJ2-3; TRBD2 matches at 9 bases. Germline V gene sequence: CDR1 DFQATT, CDR2 SNEGSKA (reference sequence). The CDR3 runs to 15 residues. The CDR3 DNA reads TGCAGTGCTAGAGGAGCGGGGGGCCGCACAGATACGCAGTGTTTT. Translation gives CSARGAGGRTDTQCF.

The genes are TRBV10-1 and TRBJ2-1, with 8 bases aligning to TRBD2. The J segment lost 9 bases and the V segment lost 5 bases, leaving 3 bases of the junction unmatched. The CDR3 is 12 amino acids. CDR1 is WNHNN and CDR2 is SYGVQD in the germline V gene (reference sequence). The CDR3 DNA sequence: TGCGCCAGCAGTTCGGGGGGGGCTGAGCAGTTCTTC. Encoded protein: CASSSGGAEQFF.

The rearrangement links TRBV19 to TRBJ1-2; 7 nucleotides agree with TRBD1. CDR1 is LNHDA and CDR2 is SQIVND in the germline V gene (reference sequence). Germline trimming cut 4 bases from V and 4 bases from J; bases unmatched to any gene: 3. The CDR3 spans 13 residues. CDR3 region: CASSKNRGYGYTF. DNA for the CDR3: TGTGCCAGTAGTAAGAACAGGGGCTATGGCTACACCTTC.

This clonotype was picked up many times. The chain joins TRBV30 to TRBJ1-1; D is uncertain. Germline V CDR1 and CDR2: GTSNPN, SVGIG (reference sequence). Trimming shortened V by 2 bases and J by 4 bases, and 11 bases separated the two germline ends. The length of the CDR3 is 13 residues. CDR3 DNA: TGTGCCTGGAGTCGATCCTTTGGCACTGAAGCTTTCTTT. Its translation: CAWSRSFGTEAFF.

This clonotype showed up just a few times. This chain connects TRBV3-1 to TRBJ2-2; D may be TRBD1 or TRBD2 (5 bases each). Germline CDR1 reads LGHDT; CDR2 reads YNNKEL (reference sequence). CDR3 length: 12 residues. V was shortened by 3 bases and J by 8 bases, with 7 bases between the two germline ends. The CDR3 is CASSHGGGELFF. In DNA form, the CDR3 reads TGTGCCAGCAGCCATGGGGGTGGGGAGCTGTTTTTT. The full variable domain, its missing parts supplied by reference TRBV3-1 and TRBJ2-2, is DTAVSQTPKYLVTQMGNDKSIKCEQNLGHDTMYWYKQDSKKFLKIMFSYNNKELIINETVPNRFSPKSPDKAHLNLHINSLELGDSAVYFCASSHGGGELFFGEGSRLTVL.